This T cell receptor beta chain was identified in a study of molecular identifiers for immune sequencing clone quantification. Study-level results: The sizes of highly expanded clones could be underestimated when identical TCR molecules share a barcode.

The CDR3 consists of 15 residues. Germline V gene sequence: CDR1 SNHLY, CDR2 FYNNEI. V dropped 6 bases and J dropped 3; count of bases not matched to a gene: 9. The bulk TCR libraries were made with methods described before and with listed TCR primers. TCRdb reprocessed the PCR reads with MiXCR, giving one entry per CDR3 protein. This repertoire shows some 580,000 distinct CDR3 sequences, about 25% found once; its top ten account for about 0.78%. This clonotype has more than one count but fewer than ten. Its antigen is unknown. The rearrangement joins TRBV2 to TRBJ2-7; 9 positions agree with TRBD1. The specimen sequenced was naive CD8+ T cells from blood, with Jurkat cell RNA spiked in. Subset in this sample: FACS-sorted CD8+CD4-CCR7+CD45RA+ naive T cells. This clonotype originated in a human donor in good health. Some libraries in this study had Jurkat cell RNA spiked in. In nucleotides, the CDR3 is TGTGCCAGCAGGGGAACAGGGGGCCGGATCTACGAGCAGTACTTC. Residues: CASRGTGGRIYEQYF. Filled out from reference TRBV2 and TRBJ2-7, the complete variable domain reads EPEVTQTPSHQVTQMGQEVILRCVPISNHLYFYWYRQILGQKVEFLVSFYNNEISEKSEIFDDQFSVERPDGSNFTLKIRSTKLEDSAMYFCASRGTGGRIYEQYFGPGTRLTVT.